The clone carrying this T cell receptor beta chain was seen repeatedly, ten times or more. As yet, its antigen is unknown. The data were obtained in a study of read filtering for tumor transcriptome and immune sequencing. Study details: Patients were about 17 male and some 13 female, mean age 65.9 years, range roughly 47 to 80. Revised staging placed eight or nine patients in R-ISS I, 15 to 20 in II, more than 5 in III. Regarding the study as a whole: Even smaller IR-seq throughput identified most shared clonotypes.

From roughly 390 ng of RNA, a library with molecular barcoded alpha/delta and beta/gamma adaptors was made. MiXCR was run by TCRdb on the reads, yielding one entry per CDR3 protein. The sample consists of some 120,000 distinct CDR3 sequences, roughly 13% of them appearing once. CDR1 is ENHRY and CDR2 is SYGVKD in the germline V gene. The J segment lost 4 bases and the V segment lost 2 bases, leaving 6 bases of the junction unmatched. The CDR3 is 16 amino acids. The rearrangement uses TRBV10-3 and TRBJ2-2; 8 nucleotides match TRBD2. The sequenced sample consisted of a population of CD138-negative cells sorted from bone marrow. This receptor was obtained from a donor at least 40 years old with multiple myeloma. This CDR3 reads CAISEPREGATGELFF. The CDR3 DNA follows: TGTGCCATCAGTGAGCCACGGGAGGGCGCCACCGGGGAGCTGTTTTTT.